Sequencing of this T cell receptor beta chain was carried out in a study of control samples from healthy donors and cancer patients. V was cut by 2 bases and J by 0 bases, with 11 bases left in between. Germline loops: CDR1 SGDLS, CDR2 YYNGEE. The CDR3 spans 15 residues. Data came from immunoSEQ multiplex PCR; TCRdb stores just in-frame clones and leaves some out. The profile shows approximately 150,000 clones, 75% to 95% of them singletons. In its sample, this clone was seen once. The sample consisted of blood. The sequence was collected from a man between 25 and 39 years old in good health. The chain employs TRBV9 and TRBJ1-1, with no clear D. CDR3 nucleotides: TGTGCCAGCAGCGTTGAGGGCACCTTGAACACTGAAGCTTTCTTT. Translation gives CASSVEGTLNTEAFF.